The sequence of this T cell receptor (beta chain) was determined in a study of T cell repertoires in cytomegalovirus infection. In the study overall: Recently identified HLA-C-restricted CMV epitopes and well-studied HLA-B-restricted CMV epitopes were used by the study. Both a matching HLA type and CMV infection were indicated by public TCR beta signatures.

Study-wide points: HLA-C-restricted CMV clonotypes gave the most frequent clonotype in two of eight donors. Cumulative public TCR beta family frequency identified CMV carriers with the relevant HLA.

With V trimmed by 6 bases and J by 12 bases, 5 bases remained unmatched. The CDR3 consists of 12 residues. CDR1 and CDR2 (germline): MDHEN, SYDVKM. Remarks on this clonotype: The antigen is undetermined.

Each CDR3 protein is one row after TCRdb ran MiXCR on the reads. The repertoire holds roughly 920,000 distinct CDR3 sequences, less than 40% seen once, with around 15% in the top ten. Sequenced material: cultured CD8+ T cells from PBMCs, taken from culture after CMV antigen stimulation. V is TRBV28 and J is TRBJ1-1; TRBD1 agrees at 12 bases. The clonotype originates from a human donor in good health (CMV status not recorded). Some clones in this sample may be carry-over from other donors' samples. CDR3 in DNA: TGTGCCAGCAGAGGGGACAGGGGGCCCACTTTCTTT. Its translation: CASRGDRGPTFF.